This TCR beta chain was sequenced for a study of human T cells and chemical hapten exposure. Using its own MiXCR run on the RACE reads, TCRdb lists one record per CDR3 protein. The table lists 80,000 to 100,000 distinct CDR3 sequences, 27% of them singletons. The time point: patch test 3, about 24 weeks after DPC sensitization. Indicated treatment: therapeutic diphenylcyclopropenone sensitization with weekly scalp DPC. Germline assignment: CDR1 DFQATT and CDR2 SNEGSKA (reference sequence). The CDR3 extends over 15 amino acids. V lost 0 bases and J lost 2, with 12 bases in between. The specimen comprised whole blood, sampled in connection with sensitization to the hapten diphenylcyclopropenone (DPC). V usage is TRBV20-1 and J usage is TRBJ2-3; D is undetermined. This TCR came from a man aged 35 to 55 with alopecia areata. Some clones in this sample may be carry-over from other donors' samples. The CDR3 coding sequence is TGCAGTGCTAGAGACAGCCTTACCCCCACAGATACGCAGTATTTT. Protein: CSARDSLTPTDTQYF.